The clone carrying this T cell receptor beta chain appeared a few times. Its cognate antigen is unknown. The data were taken from a study of CD8+ T cells in alopecia areata. Whole-study results and caveats: Normal-skin resident alphabeta T cells also appear among scalp sample sequences. Mice showed clearer TCR sharing than patients did, a gap that was possibly HLA-related. Clonality exceeded that of normal scalp in lesional scalp, most notably in alopecia totalis/universalis.

Extracted from the samples, RNA was reverse transcribed into cDNA to serve as the sequencing template. The assay was immunoSEQ multiplex PCR, and TCRdb's table has in-frame clones only and misses some. The table lists about 200,000 clones, roughly three fifths of them singletons, with 4.9% in the top ten. The germline V gene encodes CDR1 SGHDN and CDR2 FVKESK. The germline V and J ends were trimmed by 5 bases and 6 bases, with 16 bases remaining between them. The CDR3 length is 14 residues. The chain joins TRBV14 to TRBJ1-1; the D gene is possibly TRBD1 (6 bases). The sequenced sample was CD8+ T cells sorted from blood. The sequence was collected from a human donor in good health. The CDR3 spells CASSSWTASPEAFF. As DNA, the CDR3 is TGTGCCAGCAGCTCTTGGACAGCCTCACCTGAAGCTTTCTTT.